What follows are 2 T cell receptor beta chains derived from one specimen sequenced in a study of OX40 agonist ivuxolimab in advanced cancers. TCRdb's table, derived via immunoSEQ multiplex PCR, lists solely in-frame clones and lacks some. Of around 67,000 clones in the sample, approximately 84% were seen once. Specimen: CD4+ or CD8+ T cells sorted from blood, collected in a trial of the OX40 agonist ivuxolimab. The source is an adult with an advanced solid tumor such as melanoma, head and neck, liver or kidney cancer.

The chain couples TRBV18 to TRBJ2-4; 8 bases are a match to TRBD2. The J segment lost 5 bases and the V segment lost 1 base, leaving 4 bases of the junction unmatched. CDR3 length: 15 amino acids. Germline loops: CDR1 KGHSH, CDR2 LQKENI. The CDR3 region has the DNA TGTGCCAGCTCACCACGGGCCGGGGGGGAAAACATTCAGTACTTC. It translates to CASSPRAGGENIQYF.

V is TRBV28 and J is TRBJ2-7, with 12 nucleotides matching TRBD2. The ends lost 6 bases at V and 6 bases at J; junction bases unmatched: 3. Germline assignment: CDR1 MDHEN and CDR2 SYDVKM. The length of the CDR3 is 13 residues. CDR3 in DNA: TGTGCCAGCAGACTAGCGGGAGGAGGCGAGCAGTACTTC. It is translated as CASRLAGGGEQYF. The full variable domain, rest sourced from reference TRBV28 and TRBJ2-7, is DVKVTQSSRYLVKRTGEKVFLECVQDMDHENMFWYRQDPGLGLRLIYFSYDVKMKEKGDIPEGYSVSREKKERFSLILESASTNQTSMYLCASRLAGGGEQYFGPGTRLTVT.